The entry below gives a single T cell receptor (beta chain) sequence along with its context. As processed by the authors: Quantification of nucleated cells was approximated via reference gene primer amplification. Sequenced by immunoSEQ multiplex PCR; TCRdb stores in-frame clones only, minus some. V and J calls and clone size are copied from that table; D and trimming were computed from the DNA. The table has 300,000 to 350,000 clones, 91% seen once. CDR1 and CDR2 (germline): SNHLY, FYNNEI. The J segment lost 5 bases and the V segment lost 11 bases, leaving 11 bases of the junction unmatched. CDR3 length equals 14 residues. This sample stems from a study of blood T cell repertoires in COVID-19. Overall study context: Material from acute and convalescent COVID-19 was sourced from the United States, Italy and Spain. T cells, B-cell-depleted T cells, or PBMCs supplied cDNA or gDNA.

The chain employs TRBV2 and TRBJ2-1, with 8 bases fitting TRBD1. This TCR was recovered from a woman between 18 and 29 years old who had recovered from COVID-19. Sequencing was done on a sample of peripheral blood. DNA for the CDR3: TGTGCCGGAGTACCGGACAGGGTAGACAATGAGCAGTTCTTC. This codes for CAGVPDRVDNEQFF.